This T cell receptor (beta chain) was identified in a study of early T cells in non-severe SARS-CoV-2 infection. Study-level background: Whole-blood bulk RNA, unsorted, was sequenced, and chains were unpaired. Study observations and caveats: A preference for anti-spike CD8 responses marked VDJdb matching, which missed private and CD4 specificities.

Unique molecular identifiers were added to individual cDNA molecules. TCRdb fed the 5' RACE reads into MiXCR, producing one record per CDR3 protein. The data contain approximately 76,000 distinct CDR3 sequences, approximately 13% of them singletons. V was clipped by 4 bases and J by 0 bases, with 7 bases between them. The length of the CDR3 is 15 residues. The germline CDR1 and CDR2 sequences are MNHEY and SVGEGT. This clonotype appeared many times. Its target is not known. The receptor's source is an adult who was a healthcare worker with PCR-confirmed SARS-CoV-2 infection or an uninfected control (not recorded which). This chain links TRBV6-2 or TRBV6-3 with TRBJ2-6; perhaps TRBD1 as D (5 bases). The sample taken for sequencing was whole blood. CDR3 DNA sequence: TGTGCCAGCAGTTTTGGACACTCTGGGGCCAACGTCCTGACTTTC. It is translated as CASSFGHSGANVLTF.